The 11 T cell receptor beta chains in this list originate from one sample, sequenced in a study of identical twins' blood T cells. MiXCR, run by TCRdb on the 5' RACE reads, gives a single entry per CDR3 protein. The sample lists roughly 340,000 distinct CDR3 sequences, about 28% occurring once. Sequencing was performed on PBMCs. The receptors were gathered from a woman aged 18-49 years in good health.

This chain uses TRBV7-2 with TRBJ2-7; weak D call: TRBD2 (5 bases). Germline CDR1 and CDR2: SGHTA and FQGNSA. The CDR3 runs 15 residues. The germline V and J ends were trimmed by 5 bases and 2 bases, with 16 bases remaining between them. The CDR3 nucleotides are TGTGCCAGCAGCCCAGACATTGCGACTACCTACGAGCAGTACTTC. Translation: CASSPDIATTYEQYF.

The chain links TRBV20-1 to TRBJ1-6, with a weak D call TRBD1 (6 bases). V lost 0 bases, J lost 10 bases, and 13 bases lay in between. Per the germline V gene, CDR1 is DFQATT and CDR2 is SNEGSKA (reference sequence). This CDR3 has 14 residues. In DNA, the CDR3 is TGCAGTGCTAGAGAACAGGGAAACGCATCACCCCTCCACTTT. The encoded protein is CSAREQGNASPLHF.

The chain joins TRBV11-2 to TRBJ1-1, with D possibly TRBD1 on 6 matching bases. This CDR3 is 15 amino acids long. Trimming pared 1 base from V and 10 bases from J, leaving 19 bases between. In germline, CDR1 is SGHAT, CDR2 FQNNGV. The CDR3, as DNA: TGTGCCAGCAGCTTAGGGGGGGGCATCTTCTGGGGAGCTTTCTTT. The encoded protein is CASSLGGGIFWGAFF. Supplemented by reference TRBV11-2 and TRBJ1-1, the full variable domain reads EAGVAQSPRYKIIEKRQSVAFWCNPISGHATLYWYQQILGQGPKLLIQFQNNGVVDDSQLPKDRFSAERLKGVDSTLKIQPAKLEDSAVYLCASSLGGGIFWGAFFGQGTRLTVV.

This clonotype was seen more than once but under ten times. This chain's CDR3 is CASSAPGTGNTEAFF. DNA for the CDR3: TGTGCCAGCAGCGCTCCTGGGACGGGGAACACTGAAGCTTTCTTT. The chain uses TRBV9 and TRBJ1-1, with D possibly matching TRBD1 (5 bases). This CDR3 has 15 residues. CDR1 SGDLS and CDR2 YYNGEE come from the germline V gene. V shed 3 bases and J shed 1 base, with 13 bases lying between them.

Details on this clonotype: This may stem from a read error, because a much larger clone lies one nucleotide away. This sequence joins TRBV5-1 and TRBJ2-2, with D perhaps TRBD1 (5 bases). Germline values: CDR1 SGHRS, CDR2 YFSETQ. The CDR3 extends over 13 amino acids. The CDR3 DNA reads TGCGCCAACAGCCGAGACAGCACCGGGGAGCTGTTTTTT. This codes for CANSRDSTGELFF.

This clonotype was observed a few times. The rearrangement uses TRBV7-6 and TRBJ1-6; a weak D match, TRBD1 (5 bases). The V end was cut by 1 base, the J end by 7 bases, with 14 bases between. The germline gives CDR1 SGHVS, CDR2 FNYEAQ. The CDR3 spans 16 residues. CDR3 sequence: CASSLEGSRRNSPLHF. The CDR3 region has the DNA TGTGCCAGCAGCTTAGAGGGGTCCCGGCGGAATTCACCCCTCCACTTT.

This clonotype was detected many times. The chain is built from TRBV28 and TRBJ2-1, with 8 bases that match TRBD2. Germline lookup yields CDR1 MDHEN and CDR2 SYDVKM. The CDR3 is 16 residues long. V gave up 5 bases and J gave up 7 bases; unmatched junction bases: 13. The CDR3 reads CASSLLPAGGQNEQFF. The CDR3 DNA reads TGTGCCAGCAGTCTACTACCTGCGGGAGGTCAGAATGAGCAGTTCTTC.

This clonotype was seen more than once but under ten times. The V and J genes are TRBV7-9 and TRBJ2-7; 13 bases align to TRBD2. Losses at the gene ends were 1 base for V and 1 base for J; bases not matched to a gene: 7. Germline V gene sequence: CDR1 SEHNR, CDR2 FQNEAQ (reference sequence). This CDR3 comprises 18 residues. CDR3 sequence: CASSLEPGLAGDSYEQYF. CDR3 nucleotides: TGTGCCAGCAGCTTAGAGCCAGGACTAGCGGGAGATTCCTACGAGCAGTACTTC.

This clonotype was seen more than once but under ten times. The chain carries TRBV30 and TRBJ1-1; 9 bases map to TRBD1. The CDR3 loop spans 15 amino acids. Unmatched junction bases numbered 12, after V lost 5 bases and J lost 5 bases. Per the germline V gene, CDR1 is GTSNPN and CDR2 is SVGIG (reference sequence). The CDR3 loop reads CAWGPGTGMGTEAFF. The CDR3, as DNA: TGTGCCTGGGGACCGGGGACAGGGATGGGGACTGAAGCTTTCTTT.

The table lists this clonotype with many counts. V and J are TRBV10-3 and TRBJ1-2, with D unresolved. V was cut by 6 bases and J by 0 bases, with 8 bases left in between. The CDR3 runs to 13 residues. Germline V gives CDR1 ENHRY, CDR2 SYGVKD. The CDR3 reads CAIRTVANYGYTF. The DNA for the CDR3 is TGTGCCATCAGGACGGTAGCTAACTATGGCTACACCTTC.

This clonotype was seen only a few times. This chain joins TRBV4-1 and TRBJ2-7; TRBD2 aligns across 7 bases. Per germline, CDR1 MGHRA and CDR2 YSYEKL. The CDR3 spans 17 residues. With V trimmed by 2 bases and J by 3 bases, 13 bases remained unmatched. The CDR3 sequence is CASSQSGGTTTIYEQYF. CDR3 sequence (DNA): TGCGCCAGCAGCCAAAGCGGTGGGACTACAACCATCTACGAGCAGTACTTC.